Included here is one TCR beta chain sequence, with context. Its antigen is not identified. This record belongs to a study of T cells in localized non-small cell lung cancer. Libraries were prepared by immunoSEQ multiplex PCR; TCRdb keeps only in-frame clonotypes and omits some of them. The data show approximately 83,000 clones, under 95% seen once. General study points: Only one tumor region went through sequencing, so heterogeneity may still be there. Appearances in adjacent lung were noted for a median 57 of the top 100 tumor clones. A raised T cell density in blood coincided with lengthier overall survival.

From germline, CDR1 is SNHLY and CDR2 FYNNEI. CDR3 length: 15 residues. The germline V and J ends were trimmed by 2 bases and 2 bases, with 12 bases remaining between them. Specimen: PBMCs, collected before any cancer treatment. The receptor was isolated from a woman aged 35-75 years with stage II squamous cell lung carcinoma. The genes are TRBV2 and TRBJ1-2; D is uncertain. The CDR3 DNA is TGTGCCAGCAGTGAAAATGTAATCCTCAACTATGGCTACACCTTC. As protein: CASSENVILNYGYTF.